These 20 T cell receptor beta chains were all obtained from the same sample, sequenced in a study of radiotherapy plus CTLA-4 blockade in lung cancer. Method: immunoSEQ multiplex PCR; TCRdb's copy keeps in-frame clones and lacks some. The sample lists about 28,000 clones, around 80% occurring once. Here the sequenced sample was peripheral blood, taken from a patient treated with radiotherapy plus ipilimumab. The receptors originated from a human donor with non-small cell lung cancer who had stable disease on radiotherapy plus ipilimumab.

This clone was picked up one time. The chain uses TRBV7-3 and TRBJ1-1, with 9 bases aligning to TRBD1. The CDR3 has 13 residues. Germline CDR1 reads SGHTA; CDR2 reads FQGTGA. The trim removed 4 bases at V and 10 bases at J, leaving 7 bases unmatched. CDR3 nucleotides: TGTGCCAGCAGCTCCACAGGGGGCCGGGGAGCTTTCTTT. This encodes CASSSTGGRGAFF.

The V gene is TRBV11-2, the J gene TRBJ1-2; D remains ambiguous. The CDR3 consists of 16 residues. The germline gives CDR1 SGHAT, CDR2 FQNNGV. The V and J ends lost 5 bases and 1 base respectively, with 17 bases between them. CDR3 amino acids: CASSLMAVGNNYGYTF. In DNA, the CDR3 is TGTGCCAGCAGCCTAATGGCAGTGGGGAATAACTATGGCTACACCTTC. Combining the CDR3 with reference TRBV11-2 and TRBJ1-2 gives the whole variable domain EAGVAQSPRYKIIEKRQSVAFWCNPISGHATLYWYQQILGQGPKLLIQFQNNGVVDDSQLPKDRFSAERLKGVDSTLKIQPAKLEDSAVYLCASSLMAVGNNYGYTFGSGTRLTVV.

This clone was counted a few times. The J gene is TRBJ1-2, the V gene TRBV7-9; 9 bases match TRBD1. The trim removed 1 base at V and 0 bases at J, leaving 3 bases unmatched. Germline CDR1 reads SEHNR; CDR2 reads FQNEAQ (reference sequence). The CDR3 loop spans 16 amino acids. CDR3 loop: CASSLVGDRANYGYTF. The CDR3 region has the DNA TGTGCCAGCAGCTTAGTTGGGGACAGGGCTAACTATGGCTACACCTTC.

This clone was detected a few times. The J gene is TRBJ1-6, the V gene TRBV5-1; 7 nucleotides agree with TRBD1. The ends lost 7 bases at V and 5 bases at J; junction bases unmatched: 3. Germline lookup yields CDR1 SGHRS and CDR2 YFSETQ. CDR3 length: 13 residues. CDR3 nucleotide sequence: TGCGCCAGCTCGGGACAGAATAATTCACCCCTCCACTTT. Its translation: CASSGQNNSPLHF.

The chain links TRBV7-6 to TRBJ1-4, with TRBD1 matching 8 bases. V shed 5 bases, J shed 4 bases, and the junction held 6 bases outside the gene matches. CDR3 length: 15 residues. The germline V gene encodes CDR1 SGHVS and CDR2 FNYEAQ. In nucleotides, the CDR3 is TGTGCCAGCAGCGCCCCGACAGGGGTTAATGAAAAACTGTTTTTT. Protein: CASSAPTGVNEKLFF.

The chain combines TRBV2 with TRBJ2-1; 7 bases line up with TRBD2. The CDR3 totals 11 residues. CDR1 is SNHLY, CDR2 FYNNEI, per germline. J was trimmed by 15 bases and V by 4 bases; bases with no gene match: 6. The CDR3 nucleotides read TGTGCCAGCAGTGCATCGACTAGCCCGTTCTTC. The encoded protein is CASSASTSPFF.

CDR3 residues: CASRGGGIIAKNIQYF. CDR3 coding DNA: TGTGCCAGCAGGGGAGGGGGCATTATAGCCAAAAACATTCAGTACTTC. The chain employs TRBV2 and TRBJ2-4, with D possibly being TRBD1 or TRBD2 (7 bases each). The CDR3 loop spans 16 amino acids. Germline loops: CDR1 SNHLY, CDR2 FYNNEI. V lost 6 bases, J lost 0 bases, and 15 bases lay in between. Together with reference TRBV2 and TRBJ2-4, the CDR3 gives the full variable domain: EPEVTQTPSHQVTQMGQEVILRCVPISNHLYFYWYRQILGQKVEFLVSFYNNEISEKSEIFDDQFSVERPDGSNFTLKIRSTKLEDSAMYFCASRGGGIIAKNIQYFGAGTRLSVL.

The chain carries TRBV13 and TRBJ1-1; unclear D gene. V lost 5 bases, J lost 8 bases, and 15 bases lay in between. Germline V lookup: CDR1 PRHDT, CDR2 FYEKMQ (reference sequence). CDR3 size: 13 residues. CDR3 sequence: CASSVRIPGEAFF. DNA for the CDR3: TGTGCCAGCAGCGTTCGAATACCAGGAGAAGCTTTCTTT.

This clone was seen a single time. The chain recombines TRBV10-3 with TRBJ1-1; D unresolved. With 5 bases removed from V and 1 base from J, the gap between germline ends came to 11 bases. The CDR3 is 14 amino acids. CDR1 ENHRY and CDR2 SYGVKD come from the germline V gene. CDR3 bases: TGTGCCATCAGTTTGACCGACGGGAACACTGAAGCTTTCTTT. Translation: CAISLTDGNTEAFF.

The V gene is TRBV13, the J gene TRBJ2-7; D tentatively reads TRBD1 or TRBD2 (6 bases each). V lost 5 bases and J lost 1, with 18 bases in between. Germline V gene data show CDR1 as PRHDT and CDR2 as FYEKMQ (reference sequence). The CDR3 has 16 amino acids. The CDR3 DNA reads TGTGCCAGCAGCGCCTTAGCCGGGGGCCTATCCTACGAGCAGTACTTC. This gives the protein CASSALAGGLSYEQYF.

The rearrangement uses TRBV28 and TRBJ1-1, with no clear D. The germline CDR1 and CDR2 sequences are MDHEN and SYDVKM. This CDR3 contains 15 residues. The germline V and J ends were trimmed by 5 bases and 6 bases, with 19 bases remaining between them. Written as DNA, the CDR3 is TGTGCCAGCAGTCGCTTCGCCGGGGAGGTGGCTGAAGCTTTCTTT. Translating it yields CASSRFAGEVAEAFF.

V gene TRBV7-9 combines with J gene TRBJ1-5; a possible D gene is TRBD1 (6 bases). V lost 5 bases, J lost 4 bases, and 12 bases lay in between. Looked up from germline, CDR1 is SEHNR and CDR2 is FQNEAQ (reference sequence). The CDR3 is 14 amino acids. As DNA, the CDR3 is TGTGCCAGCAGCGGCGGGGGGGCTAATCAGCCCCAGCATTTT. Encoded protein: CASSGGGANQPQHF.

The genes are TRBV7-6 and TRBJ1-2; D is possibly TRBD1 (6 bases). Germline loops: CDR1 SGHVS, CDR2 FNYEAQ. This CDR3 contains 15 residues. Deletions cut 0 bases from V and 8 bases from J, with 16 bases between. The CDR3 sequence is CASSLAVGQFAGYTF. The CDR3 DNA reads TGTGCCAGCAGCTTAGCGGTAGGACAGTTTGCCGGCTACACCTTC.

CDR3 amino acids: CASADRHNEQFF. CDR3 sequence (DNA): TGTGCCAGCGCGGACAGACACAATGAGCAGTTCTTC. The chain uses TRBV9 and TRBJ2-1, with D possibly being TRBD1 (6 bases). V was clipped by 7 bases and J by 5 bases, with 10 bases between them. The CDR3 contains 12 residues. Germline loops: CDR1 SGDLS, CDR2 YYNGEE.

This sequence joins TRBV4-1 and TRBJ1-2, with D uncertain. The CDR3 runs 17 residues. V was pared by 1 base and J by 2 bases, with 17 bases between. Germline CDR1 reads MGHRA; CDR2 reads YSYEKL. CDR3 in DNA: TGCGCCAGCAGCCAAGTTGGTACGAGACAAATAAACTATGGCTACACCTTC. Translated: CASSQVGTRQINYGYTF.

In this sample, this clone turned up once. The chain has TRBV9 and TRBJ1-2, with D maybe TRBD1 (5 bases). Germline V CDR1 and CDR2: SGDLS, YYNGEE. With 3 bases removed from V and 4 bases from J, the gap between germline ends came to 16 bases. The CDR3 runs to 15 residues. DNA for the CDR3: TGTGCCAGCAGCGCCCAGGAAGGGGCCTTCTATGGCTACACCTTC. This encodes CASSAQEGAFYGYTF. The variable domain in full, with the rest retrieved from reference TRBV9 and TRBJ1-2, is DSGVTQTPKHLITATGQRVTLRCSPRSGDLSVYWYQQSLDQGLQFLIQYYNGEERAKGNILERFSAQQFPDLHSELNLSSLELGDSALYFCASSAQEGAFYGYTFGSGTRLTVV.

The chain carries TRBV9 and TRBJ1-4; D is uncertain. The CDR3 has 14 amino acids. V was clipped by 0 bases and J by 8 bases, with 11 bases between them. In germline, CDR1 is SGDLS, CDR2 YYNGEE. The CDR3 protein is CASSVGNNNEKLFF. CDR3 in DNA: TGTGCCAGCAGCGTAGGGAACAATAACGAAAAACTGTTTTTT.

This rearrangement joins TRBV16 to TRBJ1-1; D not resolved. The CDR3 is 13 residues long. V lost 7 bases and J lost 0, with 9 bases in between. CDR1 is KGHSY and CDR2 is FQNENV in the germline V gene. In DNA, the CDR3 is TGTGCCAGCACCGTCCAGATGAACACTGAAGCTTTCTTT. Its protein product is CASTVQMNTEAFF.

The chain has TRBV30 and TRBJ1-6; 9 bases match TRBD1. The V and J ends lost 3 bases and 10 bases, in that order; junction bases with no gene match: 7. The CDR3 runs 14 residues. Germline V lookup: CDR1 GTSNPN, CDR2 SVGIG (reference sequence). Here the CDR3 reads CAWSQGQGRSPLHF. In nucleotides, the CDR3 is TGTGCCTGGAGCCAGGGACAGGGAAGATCACCCCTCCACTTT.

The rearrangement joins TRBV30 to TRBJ2-7, with 13 nucleotides matching TRBD2. Germline V lookup: CDR1 GTSNPN, CDR2 SVGIG (reference sequence). CDR3 length equals 16 residues. V shed 5 bases, J shed 0 bases, and the junction held 7 bases outside the gene matches. CDR3 in DNA: TGTGCCTGGGGACTAGCGGGGGCCCACAGCTCCTACGAGCAGTACTTC. It is translated as CAWGLAGAHSSYEQYF.